The 22 T cell receptor beta chains reported below all come from one sample, sequenced in a study of cytomegalovirus exposure and HLA in healthy donors. PCR was performed using 60 Vbeta and 13 Jbeta primers. The repertoire was sequenced with immunoSEQ multiplex PCR; TCRdb's copy has only in-frame clones and lacks some. The sample has fewer than 120,000 clones, around four fifths seen once. What was sequenced was PBMCs. The receptors originated from a woman aged 55-70 years in good health and CMV-seropositive.

This clone was found once. This chain links TRBV7-9 with TRBJ2-3, with 12 bases identical to TRBD2. The CDR3 runs to 15 residues. Germline V gene data show CDR1 as SEHNR and CDR2 as FQNEAQ (reference sequence). V shed 4 bases and J 5 bases; nucleotides not matched to a gene: 4. The CDR3 sequence: CASSWRGLAGDTQYF. CDR3 nucleotide sequence: TGTGCCAGCAGCTGGAGGGGACTAGCGGGAGATACGCAGTATTTT.

This clone was seen once. This chain links TRBV27 with TRBJ2-2; 8 positions match TRBD2. CDR3 size: 16 residues. The V and J ends lost 4 bases and 6 bases, in that order; junction bases with no gene match: 10. From germline, CDR1 is MNHEY and CDR2 SMNVEV (reference sequence). The chain's CDR3 is CASSSLAGRVAGELFF. DNA of the CDR3: TGTGCCAGCAGTTCCTTAGCGGGGAGGGTCGCCGGGGAGCTGTTTTTT.

The V gene is TRBV9, the J gene TRBJ2-4; 10 nucleotides agree with TRBD1. The V gene's germline CDR1 is SGDLS and CDR2 YYNGEE. V shed 0 bases, J shed 12 bases, and the junction held 9 bases outside the gene matches. The length of the CDR3 is 15 residues. As DNA, the CDR3 is TGTGCCAGCAGCGTAGAGGACAGGGGGGGGAGCGGTCAGTACTTC. Translating it yields CASSVEDRGGSGQYF.

The chain is built from TRBV14 and TRBJ2-1, with no clear D. Germline lookup yields CDR1 SGHDN and CDR2 FVKESK. V was trimmed by 0 bases and J by 9 bases, leaving 15 bases between them. The CDR3 length is 15 residues. The CDR3 here is CASSQDQTAVGEQFF. In DNA form, the CDR3 reads TGTGCCAGCAGCCAAGATCAAACGGCGGTAGGTGAGCAGTTCTTC.

The chain has TRBV7-6 and TRBJ2-7; 13 positions agree with TRBD2. This CDR3 is 15 amino acids long. Germline-derived CDR1 and CDR2 are SGHVS and FNYEAQ. V was pared by 5 bases and J by 2 bases, with 3 bases of the junction left unmatched. The CDR3 protein is CASSPGTSGTYEQYF. In DNA form, the CDR3 reads TGTGCCAGCAGCCCGGGGACTAGCGGGACCTACGAGCAGTACTTC.

This clone came up a few times. The CDR3 DNA follows: TGCGCCAGCAGCTTTACAGGGGATCTTGAAGCTTTCTTT. Protein sequence: CASSFTGDLEAFF. This chain links TRBV5-1 with TRBJ1-1, with 7 nucleotides matching TRBD1. Germline values: CDR1 SGHRS, CDR2 YFSETQ. This CDR3 spans 13 amino acids. Unmatched junction bases numbered 5, after V lost 2 bases and J lost 7 bases.

The V call is TRBV25-1, the J call TRBJ2-1, with 9 bases fitting TRBD1. V lost 6 bases to trimming and J lost 6 bases; unmatched junction nucleotides: 6. This CDR3 contains 14 residues. Germline lookup yields CDR1 MGHDK and CDR2 SYGVNS. CDR3 coding DNA: TGTGCCAGCAGGGCGGGACAGGGTTTCAATGAGCAGTTCTTC. It yields the protein CASRAGQGFNEQFF.

The chain is built from TRBV2 and TRBJ2-4, with 14 nucleotides matching TRBD2. V lost 8 bases to trimming and J lost 0 bases; unmatched junction nucleotides: 9. There are 18 residues in the CDR3. Germline CDR1 SNHLY, CDR2 FYNNEI. The CDR3 loop reads CASCPGTSGGVAKNIQYF. The CDR3 DNA reads as TGTGCCAGCTGCCCCGGGACTAGCGGGGGAGTAGCCAAAAACATTCAGTACTTC.

A single count supports this clone. The V gene is TRBV5-1, the J gene TRBJ1-2; D remains ambiguous. The CDR3 consists of 14 residues. Looked up from germline, CDR1 is SGHRS and CDR2 is YFSETQ. V lost 0 bases and J lost 7, with 13 bases in between. CDR3 DNA sequence: TGCGCCAGCAGCTTGGGTGGCCTAGACCTTGGCTACACCTTC. The encoded protein is CASSLGGLDLGYTF.

The V and J genes are TRBV5-4 and TRBJ2-1, with 12 positions matching TRBD2. The CDR3 is 15 residues long. Germline V gives CDR1 SGHNT, CDR2 YYREEE (reference sequence). With 4 bases clipped from V and 6 bases from J, the junction kept 5 bases outside the gene matches. Here the CDR3 DNA reads TGTGCCAGCAGCCGATCGGGACTAGCGGGCAATGAGCAGTTCTTC. Translating it yields CASSRSGLAGNEQFF. The variable domain in full, completed from reference TRBV5-4 and TRBJ2-1, reads ETGVTQSPTHLIKTRGQQVTLRCSSQSGHNTVSWYQQALGQGPQFIFQYYREEENGRGNFPPRFSGLQFPNYSSELNVNALELDDSALYLCASSRSGLAGNEQFFGPGTRLTVL.

The chain joins TRBV19 to TRBJ1-1, with 8 bases identical to TRBD1. J gave up 5 bases and V 3 bases, and 8 bases lay outside the gene matches. This CDR3 region has 15 residues. Per germline, CDR1 LNHDA and CDR2 SQIVND (reference sequence). The CDR3 DNA sequence: TGTGCCAGTAGTATCCCAGGGGGCGCCGGGACTGAAGCTTTCTTT. Its protein product is CASSIPGGAGTEAFF.

The sample holds a few counts of this clone. This chain uses TRBV2 with TRBJ1-5; D perhaps matches TRBD1 (6 bases). With 5 bases removed from V and 5 bases from J, the gap between germline ends came to 13 bases. The CDR3 sequence is 14 residues long. CDR1 SNHLY and CDR2 FYNNEI come from the germline V gene. CDR3 in DNA: TGTGCCAGCAGTCTAGACAGGTTCGATCAGCCCCAGCATTTT. Translation gives CASSLDRFDQPQHF. Together with reference TRBV2 and TRBJ1-5, the CDR3 gives the full variable domain: EPEVTQTPSHQVTQMGQEVILRCVPISNHLYFYWYRQILGQKVEFLVSFYNNEISEKSEIFDDQFSVERPDGSNFTLKIRSTKLEDSAMYFCASSLDRFDQPQHFGDGTRLSIL.

J is TRBJ2-7 and V is TRBV6-1; tentative D call: TRBD1 (6 bases). Germline-derived CDR1 and CDR2 are MNHNS and SASEGT. CDR3 length: 16 residues. The V end was cut by 0 bases, the J end by 5 bases, with 17 bases between. In DNA form, the CDR3 reads TGTGCCAGCAGTGAAGCTTTCATTCAGGGGATCAACGAGCAGTACTTC. As protein: CASSEAFIQGINEQYF.

This clone was detected a few times. The chain couples TRBV27 to TRBJ2-7; D is possibly TRBD2 (6 bases). V lost 5 bases and J lost 7, with 27 bases in between. Germline V CDR1 and CDR2: MNHEY, SMNVEV (reference sequence). The CDR3 extends over 17 amino acids. Here the CDR3 DNA reads TGTGCCAGCAGTCCGTGGGTGTCGGAAACGATGACTAGGGAGCAGTACTTC. This gives the protein CASSPWVSETMTREQYF.

The chain recombines TRBV7-9 with TRBJ2-1; 8 nucleotides agree with TRBD2. This CDR3 is built from 15 residues. The junction had 8 bases not matched to a gene; V was cut back by 1 base and J by 9 bases. The germline V gene encodes CDR1 SEHNR and CDR2 FQNEAQ (reference sequence). CDR3 in amino acids: CASSLVPGGFREQFF. In DNA, the CDR3 is TGTGCCAGCAGCTTAGTACCGGGAGGGTTCCGTGAGCAGTTCTTC.

The rearrangement links TRBV7-9 to TRBJ2-7; TRBD2 agrees at 14 bases. Germline V gene sequence: CDR1 SEHNR, CDR2 FQNEAQ (reference sequence). Germline trimming cut 2 bases from V and 1 base from J; bases unmatched to any gene: 10. The length of the CDR3 is 19 residues. CDR3 in amino acids: CASSLRPGLAGGRSYEQYF. The CDR3 DNA reads as TGTGCCAGCAGCTTAAGGCCAGGACTAGCGGGAGGACGATCCTACGAGCAGTACTTC.

V gene TRBV5-1 combines with J gene TRBJ2-1, with TRBD2 matching 9 bases. CDR1 is SGHRS and CDR2 is YFSETQ in the germline V gene. J was trimmed by 7 bases and V by 1 base; bases with no gene match: 6. There are 15 residues in the CDR3. Here the CDR3 DNA reads TGCGCCAGCAGCTTGTCCGCGGGAGGGATAAATGAGCAGTTCTTC. Amino acid sequence: CASSLSAGGINEQFF.

The chain has TRBV9 and TRBJ2-3, with TRBD1 identical over 8 bases. CDR3 length: 15 amino acids. The germline CDR1 and CDR2 sequences are SGDLS and YYNGEE. J was trimmed by 5 bases and V by 4 bases; bases with no gene match: 9. The CDR3 nucleotides read TGTGCCAGCAGCCTCACAACCGGACAGGGAGATACGCAGTATTTT. Protein product: CASSLTTGQGDTQYF.

The chain combines TRBV11-2 with TRBJ1-1; 8 bases line up with TRBD1. There are 15 residues in the CDR3. Germline trimming cut 4 bases from V and 2 bases from J; bases unmatched to any gene: 6. Germline V CDR1 and CDR2: SGHAT, FQNNGV. CDR3 region: CASSSTTGGNTEAFF. The DNA for the CDR3 is TGTGCCAGCAGCTCGACAACAGGGGGAAACACTGAAGCTTTCTTT.

This chain joins TRBV7-9 and TRBJ2-7, with 8 bases aligning to TRBD1. This CDR3 contains 12 residues. Germline loops: CDR1 SEHNR, CDR2 FQNEAQ (reference sequence). V was pared by 2 bases and J by 7 bases, with 1 base of the junction left unmatched. CDR3 coding DNA: TGTGCCAGCAGCTTAAACAGGGGGGAGCAGTACTTC. As protein: CASSLNRGEQYF.

The chain links TRBV5-1 to TRBJ2-3; tentative D call: TRBD1 (6 bases). The germline gives CDR1 SGHRS, CDR2 YFSETQ. The CDR3 runs 18 residues. V lost 3 bases and J 1 base, leaving 21 bases between the germline ends. In DNA, the CDR3 is TGCGCCAGCAGCTCAGGTCGGCCAGGGGTCTTTGGCACAGATACGCAGTATTTT. Residues: CASSSGRPGVFGTDTQYF.

The CDR3 DNA follows: TGTGCCTGGGACAGGGAAGAGACCCAGTACTTC. The encoded protein is CAWDREETQYF. The chain joins TRBV30 to TRBJ2-5, with 7 bases identical to TRBD1. With 5 bases clipped from V and 3 bases from J, the junction kept 0 bases outside the gene matches. The CDR3 extends over 11 amino acids. Germline CDR1 is GTSNPN and CDR2 is SVGIG (reference sequence).